The 20 T cell receptor beta chains reported below all come from one sample, sequenced in a study of T cells in localized non-small cell lung cancer. Here immunoSEQ multiplex PCR was the method, and the copy in TCRdb shows in-frame clones only, minus some. Seen here are around 94,000 clones, approximately 90% observed once, and the top ten hold 15%. The sample was peripheral blood, taken before any cancer treatment. The receptors were sampled from a man aged 40-75 years with stage I squamous cell lung carcinoma.

This chain connects TRBV7-9 to TRBJ1-1, with D uncertain. The length of the CDR3 is 14 residues. V was cut by 2 bases and J by 3 bases, with 10 bases left in between. Germline assignment: CDR1 SEHNR and CDR2 FQNEAQ (reference sequence). CDR3 sequence (DNA): TGTGCCAGCAGCTTACGCACAGAGGACACTGAAGCTTTCTTT. Protein: CASSLRTEDTEAFF.

The chain links TRBV27 to TRBJ1-1; 8 nucleotides agree with TRBD1. Germline V gene data show CDR1 as MNHEY and CDR2 as SMNVEV (reference sequence). J gave up 6 bases and V 4 bases, and 7 bases lay outside the gene matches. The CDR3 has 14 amino acids. The CDR3 protein is CASSSGGTGAEAFF. DNA of the CDR3: TGTGCCAGCAGTTCAGGGGGCACCGGGGCTGAAGCTTTCTTT.

The rearrangement uses TRBV5-1 and TRBJ1-3; 12 nucleotides align to TRBD1. The germline V gene encodes CDR1 SGHRS and CDR2 YFSETQ. CDR3 size: 17 residues. V shed 4 bases, J shed 4 bases, and the junction held 9 bases outside the gene matches. CDR3 DNA: TGCGCCAGCAGCCCGCCCCCGGGACAGGGGGCAGGAAACACCATATATTTT. Translation gives CASSPPPGQGAGNTIYF.

The V gene is TRBV7-9, the J gene TRBJ2-2; the match to TRBD1 covers 7 bases. V lost 5 bases to trimming and J lost 3 bases; unmatched junction nucleotides: 9. The CDR3 consists of 16 residues. The germline V gene encodes CDR1 SEHNR and CDR2 FQNEAQ (reference sequence). The CDR3: CASSRDRVVDTGELFF. Here the CDR3 DNA reads TGTGCCAGCAGCCGAGACAGGGTAGTGGACACCGGGGAGCTGTTTTTT. Full variable domain (missing parts from reference TRBV7-9 and TRBJ2-2): DTGVSQNPRHKITKRGQNVTFRCDPISEHNRLYWYRQTLGQGPEFLTYFQNEAQLEKSRLLSDRFSAERPKGSFSTLEIQRTEQGDSAMYLCASSRDRVVDTGELFFGEGSRLTVL.

In the case of this clone: A junction boundary mismatches the germline segment, possibly from a read error. The chain has TRBV27 and TRBJ2-7, with D perhaps matching TRBD2 (6 bases). CDR1 and CDR2 (germline): MNHEY, SMNVEV (reference sequence). The CDR3 extends over 15 amino acids. In DNA form, the CDR3 reads TGTGCCAGCAGTTTGTTGGGGACTCTATATTACGCGCAGTACTTC. Translation: CASSLLGTLYYAQYF.

V is TRBV19 and J is TRBJ2-7; 9 bases align to TRBD1. Germline CDR1 reads LNHDA; CDR2 reads SQIVND (reference sequence). CDR3 size: 14 residues. Germline trimming cut 6 bases from V and 6 bases from J; bases unmatched to any gene: 9. CDR3 DNA sequence: TGTGCCAGTAGCCGAACAGGGGGCGCGGGCGAGCAGTACTTC. Translation: CASSRTGGAGEQYF.

V gene TRBV6-1 combines with J gene TRBJ1-5, with 10 bases aligning to TRBD1. J gave up 2 bases and V 6 bases, and 1 base lay outside the gene matches. Looked up from germline, CDR1 is MNHNS and CDR2 is SASEGT. The CDR3 is made up of 14 amino acids. The DNA of the CDR3 is TGTGCCAGCAGGGGGACAGGGGGCAATCAGCCCCAGCATTTT. Residues: CASRGTGGNQPQHF.

This chain connects TRBV13 to TRBJ1-4; 7 bases map to TRBD1. The CDR3 has 16 residues. CDR1 and CDR2 (germline): PRHDT, FYEKMQ (reference sequence). V dropped 5 bases and J dropped 3; count of bases not matched to a gene: 9. CDR3 sequence: CASSSARTGSNEKLFF. The CDR3 nucleotides read TGTGCCAGCAGCAGCGCCCGGACAGGATCTAATGAAAAACTGTTTTTT. Filled out from reference TRBV13 and TRBJ1-4, the complete variable domain reads AAGVIQSPRHLIKEKRETATLKCYPIPRHDTVYWYQQGPGQDPQFLISFYEKMQSDKGSIPDRFSAQQFSDYHSELNMSSLELGDSALYFCASSSARTGSNEKLFFGSGTQLSVL.

This chain links TRBV2 with TRBJ2-3; TRBD2 aligns across 11 bases. The CDR3 spans 16 residues. Looked up from germline, CDR1 is SNHLY and CDR2 is FYNNEI. Trimming took 4 bases from V and 2 from J; bases not matched to a gene: 5. CDR3 nucleotide sequence: TGTGCCAGCAGTGCGGCTAGCGGGGGGCTCACAGATACGCAGTATTTT. It encodes CASSAASGGLTDTQYF.

This rearrangement joins TRBV7-3 to TRBJ2-1; 7 positions match TRBD2. The CDR3 runs to 15 residues. The V segment lost 2 bases and the J segment 3 bases; nucleotides outside the gene matches: 4. Germline V gene lookup returns CDR1 SGHTA and CDR2 FQGTGA. The CDR3 loop is CASSLVRGSYNEQFF. The CDR3 nucleotides read TGTGCCAGCAGCTTAGTGCGGGGGAGCTACAATGAGCAGTTCTTC.

The CDR3 DNA sequence: TGTGCCAGTAGCCGTACAGGGGGCAGCTATGGCTACACCTTC. It yields the protein CASSRTGGSYGYTF. J is TRBJ1-2 and V is TRBV19; TRBD1 matches at 9 bases. CDR3 size: 14 residues. The ends lost 6 bases at V and 4 bases at J; junction bases unmatched: 6. Germline V lookup: CDR1 LNHDA, CDR2 SQIVND (reference sequence).

This rearrangement joins TRBV7-8 to TRBJ1-1; perhaps TRBD1 as D (5 bases). There are 15 residues in the CDR3. The V end was cut by 2 bases, the J end by 1 base, with 11 bases between. Per the germline V gene, CDR1 is SGHVS and CDR2 is FQNEAQ. In nucleotides, the CDR3 is TGTGCCAGCAGCTTAAGTGGGGGGACGAACACTGAAGCTTTCTTT. Its translation is CASSLSGGTNTEAFF.

The V and J genes are TRBV20-1 and TRBJ1-5, with D unresolved. V lost 5 bases, J lost 7 bases, and 9 bases lay in between. In germline, CDR1 is DFQATT, CDR2 SNEGSKA (reference sequence). This CDR3 is 11 amino acids long. Here the CDR3 reads CSAQSGQPQHF. The CDR3 region has the DNA TGCAGTGCTCAGTCAGGACAGCCCCAGCATTTT.

The chain recombines TRBV23-1 with TRBJ2-3; weak D call: TRBD2 (6 bases). TRBV23-1 carries the ORF label, with uncertain function. The CDR3 totals 14 residues. V lost 7 bases to trimming and J lost 1 base, with 12 bases between them. CDR3 amino acids: CASTWGLGTDTQYF. The DNA of the CDR3 is TGCGCCAGCACCTGGGGACTCGGCACAGATACGCAGTATTTT.

This clone was found once. The gene calls are TRBV5-8 and TRBJ1-5, with D unresolved. V was shortened by 1 base and J by 7 bases, with 12 bases between the two germline ends. The V gene's germline CDR1 is SGHTS and CDR2 YDEGEE. The CDR3 has 14 residues. CDR3 amino acids: CASSLYGSQQPQHF. CDR3 DNA: TGTGCCAGCAGCTTGTACGGGAGTCAGCAGCCCCAGCATTTT.

The J gene is TRBJ2-5, the V gene TRBV10-3; 8 nucleotides line up with TRBD2. CDR1 and CDR2 (germline): ENHRY, SYGVKD. CDR3 size: 14 residues. V dropped 5 bases and J dropped 1; count of bases not matched to a gene: 3. The CDR3: CAISPSGGQETQYF. The CDR3 coding sequence is TGTGCCATCAGTCCCAGCGGGGGCCAAGAGACCCAGTACTTC.

The V and J genes are TRBV5-1 and TRBJ1-2; 7 positions match TRBD1. V gave up 4 bases and J gave up 4 bases; unmatched junction bases: 10. CDR1 and CDR2 from the germline V gene are SGHRS and YFSETQ. The CDR3 totals 15 residues. This chain's CDR3 is CASSPQQGPSYGYTF. The CDR3 DNA follows: TGCGCCAGCAGCCCCCAACAGGGGCCGTCCTATGGCTACACCTTC.

This clone appeared a few times. The chain links TRBV9 to TRBJ2-7; 7 bases are shared with TRBD1. The CDR3 runs 14 residues. V trimming: 1 base; J trimming: 2 bases; junction bases outside the gene matches: 3. Germline loops: CDR1 SGDLS, CDR2 YYNGEE. CDR3 DNA sequence: TGTGCCAGCAGCGTACAGGGGGTCCCCTACGAGCAGTACTTC. Residues: CASSVQGVPYEQYF.

The chain has TRBV19 and TRBJ1-2; D may be TRBD1 (5 bases). CDR3 length equals 13 residues. Deletions cut 4 bases from V and 4 bases from J, with 10 bases between. Germline CDR1 LNHDA, CDR2 SQIVND (reference sequence). In DNA, the CDR3 is TGTGCCAGTAGTAGAAAGGGGACCTATGGCTACACCTTC. Protein product: CASSRKGTYGYTF.

This clone has a single count. The V and J genes are TRBV15 and TRBJ1-4, with no clear D. CDR1 and CDR2 (germline): LNHNV, YYDKDF (reference sequence). The CDR3 sequence is 16 residues long. Deletions cut 1 base from V and 7 bases from J, with 16 bases between. Here the CDR3 reads CATSRGVGEGIEKLFF. The CDR3 coding sequence is TGTGCCACCAGCAGAGGAGTTGGGGAGGGCATTGAAAAACTGTTTTTT.